This is a list of T cell receptor beta chains from one sample in a study of blood T cells in healthy people across ages. Each CDR3 protein gets one entry after TCRdb re-called the 5' RACE reads with MiXCR. The repertoire consists of around 1,100,000 distinct CDR3 sequences, with 30% to 40% occurring once and the leading ten covering around 13%. The sequencing input was blood. Receptor source: a man between 18 and 29 years old in good health. CDR3s include the opening cysteine and the closing phenylalanine or tryptophan. The D gene is left open where the match is weak. Some rows mark clone size as missing; the rest say once, few, many or name a class of expanded clone.

TRBD2 | - | TRBJ2-3 | TRBV18 | CASSPPAASGATQADTQYF | TGTGCCAGCTCACCACCGGCCGCTAGCGGGGCCACACAGGCAGATACGCAGTATTTT
- | - | TRBJ1-3 | TRBV7-2 | CASSLAKMRSGNTIYF | TGTGCCAGCAGCTTAGCGAAGATGCGCTCTGGAAACACCATATATTTT
- | few | TRBJ2-1 | TRBV9 | CASSVTSSDHEQFF | TGTGCCAGCAGCGTAACTAGCTCGGACCATGAGCAGTTCTTC
TRBD1 | many | TRBJ2-7 | TRBV6-6 | CASSTGVEQYF | TGTGCCAGCAGTACAGGGGTCGAGCAGTACTTC
- | - | TRBJ1-5 | TRBV27 | CASSWSPYSNQPQHF | TGTGCCAGCAGTTGGAGCCCCTATAGCAATCAGCCCCAGCATTTT
- | - | TRBJ1-2 | TRBV9 | CASSVDGRPAGKGYTF | TGTGCCAGCAGCGTAGATGGCAGGCCGGCAGGTAAAGGCTACACCTTC
- | - | TRBJ1-1 | TRBV5-5 | CASSLRATNTEAFF | TGTGCCAGCAGCTTGAGGGCAACAAACACTGAAGCTTTCTTT
TRBD1 | once | TRBJ2-5 | TRBV7-2 | CASSQRDRYGETQYF | TGTGCCAGCAGCCAACGGGACAGATACGGGGAGACCCAGTACTTC
TRBD1 | few | TRBJ2-3 | TRBV6-2/TRBV6-3 | CASRTGARDTQYF | TGTGCCAGCAGGACAGGGGCCAGAGATACGCAGTATTTT
- | few | TRBJ1-1 | TRBV20-1 | CSARDLPEAFF | TGCAGTGCTAGAGATCTCCCTGAAGCTTTCTTT
- | - | TRBJ2-7 | TRBV20-1 | CSARDRRGSYNEQYF | TGCAGTGCTAGAGATCGACGGGGCTCCTACAATGAGCAGTACTTC
TRBD1 | once | TRBJ1-1 | TRBV4-1 | CASSQVTGTLVNTEAFF | TGCGCCAGCAGCCAAGTGACAGGGACTCTCGTGAACACTGAAGCTTTCTTT
- | - | TRBJ2-5 | TRBV20-1 | CSARDWVGAGRYQETQYF | TGCAGTGCTAGAGATTGGGTCGGGGCCGGACGGTACCAAGAGACCCAGTACTTC
- | - | TRBJ2-1 | TRBV5-1 | CASGSAGTTYNEQFF | TGCGCCAGCGGGTCTGCCGGGACAACCTACAATGAGCAGTTCTTC
- | once | TRBJ1-3 | TRBV7-9 | CASSHLRAATGNTIYF | TGTGCCAGCAGCCACTTGCGGGCTGCCACTGGAAACACCATATATTTT
- | - | TRBJ2-1 | TRBV6-2/TRBV6-3 | CASSWEHEQFF | TGTGCCAGCAGTTGGGAGCATGAGCAGTTCTTC
- | - | TRBJ2-3 | TRBV20-1 | CSASASQTFTQYF | TGCAGTGCTAGTGCCTCCCAGACCTTTACGCAGTATTTT
- | - | TRBJ2-4 | TRBV2 | CDSNGNRASIGEQYF | TGTGACAGCAACGGGAACAGGGCCTCCATCGGGGAGCAGTACTTC
TRBD1 | once | TRBJ1-4 | TRBV10-3 | CAISEQDRGNEKLFF | TGTGCCATCAGTGAGCAGGACAGGGGAAATGAAAAACTGTTTTTT
- | - | TRBJ2-3 | TRBV10-3 | CAISELSTDTQYF | TGTGCCATCAGTGAGTTAAGCACAGATACGCAGTATTTT
- | few | TRBJ2-5 | TRBV6-2/TRBV6-3 | CASSYIQDQETQYF | TGTGCCAGCAGTTACATCCAGGACCAAGAGACCCAGTACTTC
- | - | TRBJ2-3 | TRBV4-3 | CVSSQLLGAEGRSTDTQYF | TGCGTCAGCAGCCAACTCCTGGGGGCGGAGGGCCGGAGCACAGATACGCAGTATTTT
TRBD2 | - | TRBJ2-3 | TRBV7-2 | CATGSLAAISDTQYF | TGTGCCACCGGCTCACTAGCGGCCATCAGCGATACGCAGTATTTT
- | - | TRBJ1-2 | TRBV25-1 | CASSEFIDTNYGYTF | TGTGCCAGCAGTGAATTTATCGATACTAACTATGGCTACACCTTC
TRBD2 | many | TRBJ2-5 | TRBV20-1 | CSARANSGALQETQYF | TGCAGTGCTAGGGCGAATAGCGGGGCTCTCCAAGAGACCCAGTACTTC
TRBD1 | - | TRBJ2-2 | TRBV12-3/TRBV12-4 | CASGTGMLFF | TGTGCCAGCGGGACAGGGATGCTGTTTTTT